This T cell receptor beta chain was captured in a study of blood T cell repertoires in COVID-19. Across the study: Acute-phase and convalescent COVID-19 samples originated in the United States, Italy and Spain. Sources were T cells, B-cell-depleted T cells, or PBMCs; the material itself was cDNA or gDNA.

Study processing details: Using reference gene primer amplification, nucleated cell counts were estimated. The data were produced by immunoSEQ multiplex PCR, yet TCRdb's version contains in-frame clones alone and is incomplete. The D gene and trimming were derived from the DNA, and the V and J assignments and clone size from that table. In the table there are 200,000 to 250,000 clones, roughly 86% of which are singletons. V lost 6 bases, J lost 1 base, and 24 bases lay in between. The CDR3 has 19 residues. Germline V lookup: CDR1 MNHEY, CDR2 SVGEGT. The receptor was isolated from a woman aged 60-75 years with acute or convalescent COVID-19. The rearrangement uses TRBV6-2 or TRBV6-3 and TRBJ2-2; D possibly corresponds to TRBD2 (5 bases). Sequencing was done on a sample of peripheral blood. The CDR3 nucleotides are TGTGCCAGCAGCGGAAAACGGGCTAGCACCCATAGGAACACCGGGGAGCTGTTTTTT. This gives the protein CASSGKRASTHRNTGELFF.